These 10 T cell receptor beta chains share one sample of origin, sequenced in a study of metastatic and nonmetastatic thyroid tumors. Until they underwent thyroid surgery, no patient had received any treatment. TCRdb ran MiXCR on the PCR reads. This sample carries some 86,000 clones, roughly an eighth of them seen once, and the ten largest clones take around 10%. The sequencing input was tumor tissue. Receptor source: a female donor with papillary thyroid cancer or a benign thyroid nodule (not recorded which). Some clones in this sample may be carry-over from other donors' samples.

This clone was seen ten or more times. CDR3 sequence (DNA): TGTGCCTGGGCCGGGACAGGGGTCTCCTACGAGCAGTACTTC. Translating it yields CAWAGTGVSYEQYF. The V call is TRBV30, the J call TRBJ2-7, with 10 bases identical to TRBD1. Trimming took 5 bases from V and 0 from J; bases not matched to a gene: 4. Germline CDR1 reads GTSNPN; CDR2 reads SVGIG (reference sequence). The CDR3 sequence is 14 residues long.

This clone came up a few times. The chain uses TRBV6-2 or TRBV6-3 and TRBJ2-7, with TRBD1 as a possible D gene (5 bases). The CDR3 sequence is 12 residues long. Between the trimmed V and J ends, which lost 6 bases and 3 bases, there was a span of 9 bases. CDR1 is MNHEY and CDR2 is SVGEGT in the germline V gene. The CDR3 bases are TGTGCCAGCAGCCTCAGGGTCTACGAGCAGTACTTC. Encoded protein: CASSLRVYEQYF.

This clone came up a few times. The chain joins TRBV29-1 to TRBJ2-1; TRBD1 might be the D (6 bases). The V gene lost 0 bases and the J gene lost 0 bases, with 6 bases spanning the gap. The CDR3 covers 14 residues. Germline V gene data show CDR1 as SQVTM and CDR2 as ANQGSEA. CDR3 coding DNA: TGCAGCGTTGAAGAGGACAGCTCCTACAATGAGCAGTTCTTC. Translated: CSVEEDSSYNEQFF.

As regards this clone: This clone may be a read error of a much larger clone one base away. The CDR3 spells CASSVGASSRTDTQYF. CDR3 nucleotides: TGTGCCAGCAGCGTAGGTGCTTCTTCTAGAACAGATACGCAGTATTTT. The chain is built from TRBV9 and TRBJ2-3; D is ambiguous. Germline V CDR1 and CDR2: SGDLS, YYNGEE. V lost 0 bases and J 3 bases, leaving 14 bases between the germline ends. The CDR3 contains 16 residues.

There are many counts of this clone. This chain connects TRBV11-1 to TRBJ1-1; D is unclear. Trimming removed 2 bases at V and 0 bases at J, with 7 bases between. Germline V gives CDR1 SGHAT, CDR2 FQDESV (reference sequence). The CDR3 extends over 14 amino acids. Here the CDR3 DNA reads TGTGCCAGCAGCTTACGCAGGTTGAACACTGAAGCTTTCTTT. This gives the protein CASSLRRLNTEAFF.

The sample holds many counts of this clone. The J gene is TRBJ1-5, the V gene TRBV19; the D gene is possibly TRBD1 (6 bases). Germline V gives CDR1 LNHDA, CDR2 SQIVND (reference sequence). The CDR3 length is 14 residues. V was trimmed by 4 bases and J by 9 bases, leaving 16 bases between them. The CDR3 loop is CASSTPGGSRPQHF. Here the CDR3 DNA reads TGTGCCAGTAGTACCCCGGGGGGCTCTCGGCCCCAGCATTTT. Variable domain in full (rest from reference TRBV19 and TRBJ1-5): DGGITQSPKYLFRKEGQNVTLSCEQNLNHDAMYWYRQDPGQGLRLIYYSQIVNDFQKGDIAEGYSVSREKKESFPLTVTSAQKNPTAFYLCASSTPGGSRPQHFGDGTRLSIL.

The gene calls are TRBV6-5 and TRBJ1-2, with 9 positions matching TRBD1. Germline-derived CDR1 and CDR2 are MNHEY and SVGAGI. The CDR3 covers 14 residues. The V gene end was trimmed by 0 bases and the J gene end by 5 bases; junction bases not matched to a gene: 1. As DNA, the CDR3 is TGTGCCAGCAGTTACTCGGACAGGGGATATGGCTACACCTTC. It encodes CASSYSDRGYGYTF.

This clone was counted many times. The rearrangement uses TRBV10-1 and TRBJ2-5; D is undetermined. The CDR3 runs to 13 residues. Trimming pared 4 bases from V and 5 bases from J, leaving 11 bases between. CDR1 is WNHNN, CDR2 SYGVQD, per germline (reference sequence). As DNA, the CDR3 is TGCGCCAGCAGTGTTGGGCCGCGGGAGACCCAGTACTTC. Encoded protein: CASSVGPRETQYF.

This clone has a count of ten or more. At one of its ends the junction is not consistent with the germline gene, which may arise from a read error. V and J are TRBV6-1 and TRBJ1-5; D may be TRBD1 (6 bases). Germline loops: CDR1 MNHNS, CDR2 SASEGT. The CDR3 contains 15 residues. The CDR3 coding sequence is TGTGCCAGCAGAGAAGCAGGGGTTGGCAATCAGCCCCAGCATTTT. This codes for CASREAGVGNQPQHF.

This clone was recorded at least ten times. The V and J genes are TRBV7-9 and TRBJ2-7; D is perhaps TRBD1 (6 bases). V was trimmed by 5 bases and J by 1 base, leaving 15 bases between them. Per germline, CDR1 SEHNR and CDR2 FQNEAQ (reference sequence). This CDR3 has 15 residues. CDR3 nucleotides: TGTGCCAGCAGCAAACGGACAGCGCATTCCTACGAGCAGTACTTC. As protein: CASSKRTAHSYEQYF.